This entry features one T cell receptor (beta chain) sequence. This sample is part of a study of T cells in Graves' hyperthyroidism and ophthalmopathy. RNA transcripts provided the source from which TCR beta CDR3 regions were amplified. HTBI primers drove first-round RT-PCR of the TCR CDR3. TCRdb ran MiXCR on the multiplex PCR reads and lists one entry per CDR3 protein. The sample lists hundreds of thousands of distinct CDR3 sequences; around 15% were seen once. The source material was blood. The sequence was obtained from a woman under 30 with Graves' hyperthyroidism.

The CDR3 region has the DNA TGTGCCAGCAGCTTATTTGGGACAGGGGCAGAGACCCAGTACTTC. Translation: CASSLFGTGAETQYF. The chain has TRBV7-2 and TRBJ2-5, with 10 bases aligning to TRBD1. From germline, CDR1 is SGHTA and CDR2 FQGNSA. The CDR3 contains 15 residues. Trimming cost V 2 bases and J 4 bases; bases outside gene matches: 4.